By share, the clone carrying this TCR beta chain ranks as medium-sized. Its antigen is undetermined. The V gene lost 2 bases and the J gene lost 1 base, with 13 bases spanning the gap. From germline, CDR1 is SGHRS and CDR2 YFSETQ. This CDR3 contains 15 residues. This entry is derived from a study of spatial heterogeneity in lung cancer. Study background: Counts of TCR transcripts in tumor regions correlated strongly with a T cell module score (derived from matched bulk RNA-seq). On average, each unique TCR and UMI combination appeared more than ten times in raw reads.

All TCR cDNA molecules were individually tagged with a unique molecular identifier. Via MiXCR, TCRdb re-called the 5' RACE reads, giving one row per CDR3 protein. The sample records around 8,100 distinct CDR3 sequences, approximately 12% being singletons. Regarding the study as a whole: How many expanded intratumoral alpha and beta TCRs were present tracked the tumor mutation count, which was a count of nonsynonymous mutations.

The time point is: sample taken at primary tumor resection. Samples were obtained from 70 or so donors, all untreated early-stage non-small cell lung cancer patients. The TCR was taken from a male donor with early-stage non-small cell lung cancer. The rearrangement joins TRBV5-1 to TRBJ2-7, with D unclear. The sample was lung tumor tissue, taken at surgery. CDR3 DNA: TGCGCCAGCAGCTTTTCGGGTACCCCATCCTACGAGCAGTACTTC. It is translated as CASSFSGTPSYEQYF.